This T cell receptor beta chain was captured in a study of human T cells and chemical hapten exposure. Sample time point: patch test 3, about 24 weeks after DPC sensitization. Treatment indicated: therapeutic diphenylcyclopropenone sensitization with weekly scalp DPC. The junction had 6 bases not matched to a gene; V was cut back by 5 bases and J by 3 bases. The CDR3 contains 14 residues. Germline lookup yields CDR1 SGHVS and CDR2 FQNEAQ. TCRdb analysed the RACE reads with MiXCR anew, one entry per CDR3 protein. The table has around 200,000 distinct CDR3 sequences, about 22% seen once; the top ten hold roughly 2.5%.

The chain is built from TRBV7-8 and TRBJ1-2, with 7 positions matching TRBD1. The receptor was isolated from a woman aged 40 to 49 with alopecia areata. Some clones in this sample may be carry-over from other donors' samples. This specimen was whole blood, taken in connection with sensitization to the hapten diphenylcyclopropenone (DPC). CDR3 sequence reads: CASSLGGADYGYTF. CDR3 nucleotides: TGTGCCAGCAGCCTAGGGGGCGCAGACTATGGCTACACCTTC.